These 27 T cell receptor beta chains originate from one sample sequenced in a study of cytomegalovirus exposure and HLA in healthy donors. Assay used: immunoSEQ multiplex PCR; TCRdb lists only in-frame clones, some missing. Of 90,000 to 120,000 clones in the sample, over 75% were seen once. Sequenced input: PBMCs. These receptor sequences come from a woman under 30 in good health and CMV-seronegative.

The chain has TRBV5-1 and TRBJ2-5, with D maybe TRBD1 (6 bases). Per the germline V gene, CDR1 is SGHRS and CDR2 is YFSETQ. V gave up 2 bases and J gave up 7 bases, with 18 bases separating them. This CDR3 contains 15 residues. The CDR3 DNA follows: TGCGCCAGCAGCTTATGGGACACCGTCGAACGGACCCAGTACTTC. This gives the protein CASSLWDTVERTQYF.

The J gene is TRBJ1-2, the V gene TRBV11-2; tentative D call: TRBD1 (6 bases). V was trimmed by 0 bases and J by 8 bases, leaving 13 bases between them. The CDR3 contains 14 residues. From germline, CDR1 is SGHAT and CDR2 FQNNGV. The CDR3: CASSLEWKGGGYTF. CDR3 in DNA: TGTGCCAGCAGCTTAGAGTGGAAGGGGGGGGGCTACACCTTC.

V gene TRBV28 combines with J gene TRBJ1-5; no clear D. V was clipped by 4 bases and J by 0 bases, with 7 bases between them. Germline V gene data show CDR1 as MDHEN and CDR2 as SYDVKM. The CDR3 length is 14 residues. CDR3 sequence: CASSSIDSNQPQHF. The CDR3 DNA reads as TGTGCCAGCAGTTCTATCGATAGCAATCAGCCCCAGCATTTT.

Worth noting for this clone: Within the sample, other DNA sequences also encode this same CDR3. The J gene is TRBJ1-6, the V gene TRBV6-5; D unclear. Germline values: CDR1 MNHEY, CDR2 SVGAGI. V was pared by 3 bases and J by 8 bases, with 5 bases between. This CDR3 has 12 amino acids. The CDR3: CASSYRDSPLHF. For the CDR3, the DNA is TGTGCCAGCAGTTATCGCGATTCACCCCTCCACTTT.

The V call is TRBV9, the J call TRBJ2-3, with 8 bases lining up with TRBD2. Germline CDR1 reads SGDLS; CDR2 reads YYNGEE. V was clipped by 0 bases and J by 1 base; unmatched bases: 1. The CDR3 sequence is 15 residues long. CDR3 protein: CASSVAGGGTDTQYF. CDR3 DNA sequence: TGTGCCAGCAGCGTAGCCGGGGGGGGCACAGATACGCAGTATTTT.

V is TRBV5-8 and J is TRBJ1-2, with 7 bases aligning to TRBD1. Germline values: CDR1 SGHTS, CDR2 YDEGEE. The CDR3 covers 15 residues. The junction had 8 bases not matched to a gene; V was cut back by 3 bases and J by 3 bases. The DNA for the CDR3 is TGTGCCAGCAGCTCGTACAGGGGAGGCCACTATGGCTACACCTTC. Translation: CASSSYRGGHYGYTF.

The gene calls are TRBV2 and TRBJ2-3, with 8 bases identical to TRBD1. The CDR3 is made up of 18 amino acids. V shed 6 bases and J 2 bases; nucleotides not matched to a gene: 16. Per the germline V gene, CDR1 is SNHLY and CDR2 is FYNNEI. The CDR3 sequence: CASSLWGRTGTDTDTQYF. DNA for the CDR3: TGTGCCAGCAGCCTCTGGGGGAGGACAGGGACGGACACAGATACGCAGTATTTT.

The rearrangement links TRBV9 to TRBJ1-1; 9 bases line up with TRBD1. The germline CDR1 and CDR2 sequences are SGDLS and YYNGEE. CDR3 size: 13 residues. The ends lost 3 bases at V and 6 bases at J; junction bases unmatched: 3. CDR3 sequence: CASSAGQGSEAFF. The CDR3 bases are TGTGCCAGCAGCGCTGGACAGGGGTCTGAAGCTTTCTTT.

The chain employs TRBV7-2 and TRBJ2-7, with 13 bases that match TRBD2. The germline V gene encodes CDR1 SGHTA and CDR2 FQGNSA. This CDR3 is built from 16 residues. V shed 5 bases and J 4 bases; nucleotides not matched to a gene: 8. CDR3 in DNA: TGTGCCAGCAGCCAACCCGCACTAGCGGGGGGGTACGAGCAGTACTTC. It is translated as CASSQPALAGGYEQYF. Using reference TRBV7-2 and TRBJ2-7 for the parts outside the CDR3, the full variable domain is GAGVSQSPSNKVTEKGKDVELRCDPISGHTALYWYRQSLGQGLEFLIYFQGNSAPDKSGLPSDRFSAERTGGSVSTLTIQRTQQEDSAVYLCASSQPALAGGYEQYFGPGTRLTVT.

The J gene is TRBJ1-2, the V gene TRBV5-4, with D possibly TRBD1 on 6 matching bases. This CDR3 is built from 14 residues. V was pared by 0 bases and J by 4 bases, with 10 bases between. Germline CDR1 and CDR2: SGHNT and YYREEE (reference sequence). CDR3 sequence: CASSLGQEFYGYTF. CDR3 nucleotides: TGTGCCAGCAGCTTGGGACAGGAGTTCTATGGCTACACCTTC.

The rearrangement joins TRBV7-3 to TRBJ1-1, with 7 bases aligning to TRBD1. Germline V gene lookup returns CDR1 SGHTA and CDR2 FQGTGA. This CDR3 has 12 residues. The J segment lost 7 bases and the V segment lost 5 bases, leaving 4 bases of the junction unmatched. The CDR3 DNA follows: TGTGCCAGCAGCCTCTCAGGGGGTGAAGCTTTCTTT. Its protein is CASSLSGGEAFF.

The chain employs TRBV29-1 and TRBJ2-1, with D perhaps TRBD2 (6 bases). Germline V gene data show CDR1 as SQVTM and CDR2 as ANQGSEA. The CDR3 extends over 10 amino acids. Trimming shortened V by 4 bases and J by 9 bases, and 7 bases separated the two germline ends. The chain's CDR3 is CSVVGGEQFF. CDR3 bases: TGCAGCGTTGTCGGGGGTGAGCAGTTCTTC.

The chain recombines TRBV20-1 with TRBJ2-1; 7 bases match TRBD1. Germline values: CDR1 DFQATT, CDR2 SNEGSKA (reference sequence). The CDR3 extends over 11 amino acids. The junction had 5 bases not matched to a gene; V was cut back by 3 bases and J by 12 bases. The CDR3, as DNA: TGCAGTGCTAGGGACAGGTACGGGCAGTTCTTC. It is translated as CSARDRYGQFF.

The gene calls are TRBV29-1 and TRBJ1-1; TRBD1 matches at 11 bases. In germline, CDR1 is SQVTM, CDR2 ANQGSEA. Unmatched junction bases numbered 4, after V lost 7 bases and J lost 0 bases. The CDR3 runs to 14 residues. The CDR3 DNA sequence: TGCAGCGGGGGGGACAGGGGGGTGAACACTGAAGCTTTCTTT. Its protein is CSGGDRGVNTEAFF.

The CDR3 nucleotides read TGTGCCTGGAGTGGTGGCAGGGCCGGGGCCAACGTCCTGACTTTC. This codes for CAWSGGRAGANVLTF. V and J are TRBV30 and TRBJ2-6, with D perhaps matching TRBD1 (5 bases). Trimming stripped 1 base from V and 4 bases from J, with 11 bases between. CDR3 length equals 15 residues. Germline V gene lookup returns CDR1 GTSNPN and CDR2 SVGIG (reference sequence).

The chain employs TRBV5-6 and TRBJ1-2; D might be TRBD1 (6 bases). CDR1 is SGHDT and CDR2 is YYEEEE in the germline V gene. Trimming cost V 0 bases and J 3 bases, with 9 bases left between them. The CDR3 length is 14 residues. The CDR3 bases are TGTGCCAGCAGCTTGGGGTCAGGGGACTATGGCTACACCTTC. It specifies CASSLGSGDYGYTF.

V and J are TRBV19 and TRBJ2-7, with 7 bases aligning to TRBD1. CDR3 size: 14 residues. CDR1 and CDR2 (germline): LNHDA, SQIVND (reference sequence). V trimming: 3 bases; J trimming: 1 base; junction bases outside the gene matches: 3. The CDR3: CASSIGDRSYEQYF. CDR3 nucleotide sequence: TGTGCCAGTAGTATCGGGGACAGATCCTACGAGCAGTACTTC.

This chain joins TRBV27 and TRBJ2-5; 8 positions match TRBD2. Per germline, CDR1 MNHEY and CDR2 SMNVEV (reference sequence). This CDR3 has 16 residues. The V gene end was trimmed by 6 bases and the J gene end by 5 bases; junction bases not matched to a gene: 14. CDR3 sequence (DNA): TGTGCCAGCAGCCCACTCCTGCGGGGGGAGAAGGAGACCCAGTACTTC. Translated, it gives CASSPLLRGEKETQYF.

CDR3 sequence reads: CATSTELREQFF. The CDR3 DNA reads TGTGCCACCAGCACAGAACTCCGGGAGCAGTTCTTC. The V call is TRBV15, the J call TRBJ2-1, with D hard to call. The CDR3 is 12 amino acids. V was shortened by 4 bases and J by 10 bases, with 11 bases between the two germline ends. Germline CDR1 is LNHNV and CDR2 is YYDKDF (reference sequence).

The chain recombines TRBV11-2 with TRBJ2-2; TRBD1 aligns across 7 bases. Germline trimming cut 5 bases from V and 6 bases from J; bases unmatched to any gene: 12. The CDR3 has 16 amino acids. Germline loops: CDR1 SGHAT, CDR2 FQNNGV. CDR3 amino acids: CASSLTGVDMAGELFF. In nucleotides, the CDR3 is TGTGCCAGCAGCCTTACAGGGGTTGATATGGCCGGGGAGCTGTTTTTT.

This clone was picked up one time. V is TRBV5-1 and J is TRBJ1-2, with D maybe TRBD1 (5 bases). The germline gives CDR1 SGHRS, CDR2 YFSETQ. This CDR3 region has 13 residues. The V and J ends lost 0 bases and 8 bases respectively, with 11 bases between them. The DNA of the CDR3 is TGCGCCAGCAGCTTGGTAGGGGAAGACGGCTACACCTTC. Its translation is CASSLVGEDGYTF. The entire variable domain, with the rest obtained from reference TRBV5-1 and TRBJ1-2, is as follows: KAGVTQTPRYLIKTRGQQVTLSCSPISGHRSVSWYQQTPGQGLQFLFEYFSETQRNKGNFPGRFSGRQFSNSRSEMNVSTLELGDSALYLCASSLVGEDGYTFGSGTRLTVV.

The chain has TRBV29-1 and TRBJ2-7, with 7 bases aligning to TRBD1. Germline assignment: CDR1 SQVTM and CDR2 ANQGSEA. Unmatched junction bases numbered 10, after V lost 4 bases and J lost 7 bases. The CDR3 contains 13 residues. The CDR3 region is CSVVEGATGEQYF. The CDR3 nucleotides read TGCAGCGTTGTTGAGGGGGCGACGGGAGAGCAGTACTTC.

V usage is TRBV6-1 and J usage is TRBJ1-5, with 7 bases matching TRBD1. The trim removed 10 bases at V and 0 bases at J, leaving 6 bases unmatched. The V gene's germline CDR1 is MNHNS and CDR2 SASEGT. The CDR3 consists of 14 residues. The CDR3 nucleotides read TGTGCCACTGAACAGGGGTATAGCAATCAGCCCCAGCATTTT. Translation gives CATEQGYSNQPQHF.

This chain links TRBV28 with TRBJ2-7; D is perhaps TRBD2 (5 bases). With 6 bases removed from V and 3 bases from J, the gap between germline ends came to 15 bases. This CDR3 contains 14 residues. Germline V lookup: CDR1 MDHEN, CDR2 SYDVKM. The CDR3 bases are TGTGCCAGCAGCCGGCCGGGAATCTTCTACGAGCAGTACTTC. It codes for CASSRPGIFYEQYF.

The chain's CDR3 is CAWSQSRESYF. The CDR3 DNA is TGTGCCTGGAGTCAAAGCCGGGAGTCGTACTTC. This chain connects TRBV30 to TRBJ2-5; perhaps TRBD2 as D (6 bases). V was cut by 2 bases and J by 13 bases, with 14 bases left in between. Germline lookup yields CDR1 GTSNPN and CDR2 SVGIG (reference sequence). This CDR3 region has 11 residues.

J is TRBJ2-7 and V is TRBV18; D might be TRBD2 (5 bases). CDR1 KGHSH and CDR2 LQKENI come from the germline V gene. V lost 3 bases to trimming and J lost 0 bases, with 9 bases between them. This CDR3 has 14 amino acids. The CDR3 DNA is TGTGCCAGCTCACCTCCGAGGGACTCCTACGAGCAGTACTTC. This codes for CASSPPRDSYEQYF.

The CDR3 bases are TGTGCCAGCAGTTTTCTGAACACCAGGCTCCACTTT. Protein: CASSFLNTRLHF. The chain couples TRBV2 to TRBJ1-6, with no clear D. The CDR3 loop spans 12 amino acids. From germline, CDR1 is SNHLY and CDR2 FYNNEI. With 5 bases removed from V and 16 bases from J, the gap between germline ends came to 15 bases.